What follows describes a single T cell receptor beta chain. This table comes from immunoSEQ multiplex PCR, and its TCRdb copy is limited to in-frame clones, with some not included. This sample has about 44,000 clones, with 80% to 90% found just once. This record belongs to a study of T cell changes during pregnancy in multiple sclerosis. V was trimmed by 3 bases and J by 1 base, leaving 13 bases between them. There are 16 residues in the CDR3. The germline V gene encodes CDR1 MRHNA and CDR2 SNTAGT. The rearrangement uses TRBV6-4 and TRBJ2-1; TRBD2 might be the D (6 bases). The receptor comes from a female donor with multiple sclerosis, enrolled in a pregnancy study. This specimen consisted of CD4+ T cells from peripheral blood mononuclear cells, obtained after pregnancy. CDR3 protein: CASSDSSAGSYNEQFF. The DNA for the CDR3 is TGTGCCAGCAGTGATAGTTCCGCGGGGTCCTACAATGAGCAGTTCTTC.